The rows below give T cell receptor beta chains drawn from one sample of a study of a mutant IDH1 vaccine in newly diagnosed glioma. Data came from immunoSEQ multiplex PCR; TCRdb stores just in-frame clones and leaves some out. In the table there are tens of thousands of clones, about four fifths of which are singletons. Sequenced here: PBMCs, sampled from a glioma patient treated with radiotherapy, temozolomide or both. The receptor source for this set is a woman between 50 and 59 years old with glioma. Each CDR3 is given with its conserved first and last residue. The D gene is left open where the match is weak. Size is stated for part of the rows, as once, few or many counts, or as a class when the clone is expanded.

j_call	d_call	clone_size	v_call	cdr3_nt	cdr3_aa
TRBJ1-4	TRBD1	few	TRBV2	TGTGCCAGCAGCGAGACAGGGTTTAATGAAAAACTGTTTTTT	CASSETGFNEKLFF
TRBJ1-1	TRBD1	few	TRBV19	TGTGCCAGTAGTAGAGGGACAGGGCGAACTGAAGCTTTCTTT	CASSRGTGRTEAFF
TRBJ1-4	TRBD1	.	TRBV18	TGTGCCAGCTCACCACCGGGACAGCGTGAAAAACTGTTTTTT	CASSPPGQREKLFF
TRBJ1-1	.	few	TRBV5-1	TGCGCCAGCAGCTTGGCCAACACTGAAGCTTTCTTT	CASSLANTEAFF
TRBJ1-1	.	.	TRBV11-2	TGTGCCAGCAGCCCTACACGGGCGAACACTGAAGCTTTCTTT	CASSPTRANTEAFF
TRBJ1-4	.	.	TRBV7-9	TGTGCCAGCAGCCAAAGTCCGGGAGGCGATGAAAAACTGTTTTTT	CASSQSPGGDEKLFF
TRBJ1-2	.	.	TRBV7-8	TGTGCCAGCAGCTTAGCTTCTGGAGGGAATGGCTACACCTTC	CASSLASGGNGYTF
TRBJ1-2	.	.	TRBV28	TGTGCCAGCAGTCGAGGACTAGGAAACTATGGCTACACCTTC	CASSRGLGNYGYTF
TRBJ2-5	TRBD2	.	TRBV14	TGTGCCAGCAGCCTGCGGGGGGCCGAAGAGACCCAGTACTTC	CASSLRGAEETQYF
TRBJ2-3	TRBD2	.	TRBV5-1	TGCGCCAGCAGCTCGATGCCGGGACTAGCGGGGGAGGATACGCAGTATTTT	CASSSMPGLAGEDTQYF
TRBJ2-3	.	once	TRBV5-1	TGCGCCAGCAGCTTGCAGGGAGGCACAGATACGCAGTATTTT	CASSLQGGTDTQYF
TRBJ2-1	TRBD1	.	TRBV4-1	TGCGCCAGCACCAAACGATGGGGGCAGGGGGCAGGCAATGAGCAGTTCTTC	CASTKRWGQGAGNEQFF
TRBJ2-7	TRBD1	.	TRBV4-1	TGCGCCAGCAGCCAAGAGGGACAGGTGGGCGGGGAGCAGTACTTC	CASSQEGQVGGEQYF
TRBJ2-2	TRBD2	.	TRBV6-1	TGTGCCAGCAGTTGGGAGGGGAGGAACACCGGGGAGCTGTTTTTT	CASSWEGRNTGELFF
TRBJ2-1	.	.	TRBV21-1	TGTGCCAGCAGCAAAGTGTGCCAGGACTACAATGAGCAGTTCTTC	CASSKVCQDYNEQFF